The rows below give T cell receptor beta chains drawn from one sample of a study of blood T cell repertoires in COVID-19. Profiled with immunoSEQ multiplex PCR; TCRdb holds only in-frame clones, not every one. In the table there are 230,000 or so clones, roughly 82% of which are singletons. The sequencing sample was made of peripheral blood. These receptors were obtained from a woman between 40 and 50 years old who had recovered from COVID-19. Both conserved end residues are part of each CDR3. Fields, in order: J gene, V gene, clone size, D gene, CDR3 protein, CDR3 DNA. A D gene is named only where the DNA matches it firmly. Size values are once, few and many counts, or a class for expanded clones, and some rows have none.

>TRBJ2-6|TRBV6-1|-|TRBD1
CASSDGQGTSGANVLTF
TGTGCCAGCAGTGACGGACAGGGAACCTCTGGGGCCAACGTCCTGACTTTC
>TRBJ1-2|TRBV29-1|-|TRBD1
CSTTGGQGNGYTF
TGCAGCACAACGGGTGGACAGGGCAATGGCTACACCTTC
>TRBJ1-1|TRBV7-6|-|-
CASRRDPNTEAFF
TGTGCCAGCAGGAGGGATCCGAACACTGAAGCTTTCTTT
>TRBJ1-1|TRBV19|-|TRBD1
CASSKDRDTEAFF
TGTGCCAGTAGTAAGGACAGGGACACTGAAGCTTTCTTT
>TRBJ1-4|TRBV7-9|-|-
CASSYKGEPGIF
TGTGCCAGCAGCTACAAGGGGGAGCCTGGGATTTTT
>TRBJ1-1|TRBV30|-|TRBD1
CAFWDRGSLNTEAFF
TGTGCCTTCTGGGACAGGGGGTCCTTGAACACTGAAGCTTTCTTT
>TRBJ1-5|TRBV7-2|-|-
CASSLESAGLGNNQPQHF
TGTGCCAGCAGCTTAGAGTCAGCAGGGTTGGGGAACAATCAGCCCCAGCATTTT
>TRBJ2-2|TRBV4-3|-|-
CATTHSIANTGELFF
TGCGCCACTACCCACTCTATAGCGAACACCGGGGAGCTGTTTTTT
>TRBJ1-4|TRBV7-9|-|-
CASSPGGGKLFF
TGTGCCAGCAGCCCCGGGGGGGGAAAACTGTTTTTT
>TRBJ1-1|TRBV19|-|-
CATTIREFSEAFF
TGTGCCACTACGATCAGGGAATTCTCTGAAGCTTTCTTT
>TRBJ1-5|TRBV30|-|TRBD1
CAWSVMTGSGQPQHF
TGTGCCTGGAGTGTCATGACAGGGTCCGGGCAGCCCCAGCATTTT
>TRBJ1-1|TRBV12-3/TRBV12-4|-|-
CATTAHMNTEAFF
TGTGCCACCACCGCTCACATGAACACTGAAGCTTTCTTT
>TRBJ1-1|TRBV20-1|-|-
CSASGGMNTEAFF
TGCAGTGCTAGTGGCGGGATGAACACTGAAGCTTTCTTT
>TRBJ1-1|TRBV13|few|TRBD1
CASSSETGEAFF
TGTGCCAGCAGCTCGGAGACAGGGGAAGCTTTCTTT
>TRBJ2-1|TRBV6-5|-|TRBD2
CASSSASGGYNEQFF
TGTGCCAGCAGTTCGGCTAGCGGGGGATACAATGAGCAGTTCTTC
>TRBJ1-1|TRBV3-1/TRBV3-2|-|TRBD1
CASSPRTGRIAGNTEAFF
TGTGCCAGCAGCCCCCGGACAGGGAGGATAGCGGGGAACACTGAAGCTTTCTTT
>TRBJ1-3|TRBV5-6|-|TRBD1
CASHKMGTGLTSSGNTIYF
TGTGCCAGCCATAAAATGGGGACAGGCCTTACTAGCTCTGGAAACACCATATATTTT
>TRBJ2-2|TRBV4-3|once|-
CASSPTVLPNTGELFF
TGCGCCAGCAGCCCGACAGTACTACCGAACACCGGGGAGCTGTTTTTT
>TRBJ2-3|TRBV5-4|-|TRBD1
CASSLGRDRGTDTQYF
TGTGCCAGCAGCTTGGGACGGGACAGGGGGACAGATACGCAGTATTTT
>TRBJ2-1|TRBV4-1|-|TRBD2
CASSQDLPLAGIFF
TGCGCCAGCAGCCAAGATCTCCCCCTAGCGGGGATCTTCTTC
>TRBJ2-3|TRBV12-3/TRBV12-4|-|-
CASTTGDTQYF
TGTGCCAGCACCACGGGAGATACGCAGTATTTT
>TRBJ2-5|TRBV28|-|TRBD1
CASTSTGGQTQYF
TGTGCCAGCACCTCGACAGGGGGTCAGACCCAGTACTTC
>TRBJ1-2|TRBV5-4|-|TRBD1
CASSGPRQGAYYGYTF
TGTGCCAGCAGCGGGCCCAGACAGGGGGCGTATTATGGCTACACCTTC
>TRBJ1-2|TRBV6-5|-|-
CASRGGSAGYTF
TGTGCCAGCAGGGGAGGGTCTGCCGGCTACACCTTC
>TRBJ2-6|TRBV13|-|TRBD1
CASSLAGQGSGANVLTF
TGTGCCAGCAGCTTAGCGGGACAGGGATCTGGGGCCAACGTCCTGACTTTC
>TRBJ2-5|TRBV5-8|-|TRBD2
CASSPGLADQETQYF
TGTGCCAGCAGCCCGGGACTAGCGGACCAAGAGACCCAGTACTTC
>TRBJ2-3|TRBV3-1/TRBV3-2|-|TRBD2
CASSQGTSESDTQYF
TGTGCCAGCAGCCAAGGAACTAGCGAGTCAGATACGCAGTATTTT
>TRBJ2-1|TRBV28|-|-
CASSPPVRNHYNEQFF
TGTGCCAGCAGTCCTCCCGTCAGAAACCATTACAATGAGCAGTTCTTC
>TRBJ1-1|TRBV3-1/TRBV3-2|few|-
CASSYLSGEAFF
TGTGCCAGCAGCTATCTCTCGGGTGAAGCTTTCTTT
>TRBJ1-1|TRBV9|-|TRBD1
CASSKTAGDRGPSEAFF
TGTGCCAGCAGCAAAACAGCGGGGGACAGGGGGCCGAGTGAAGCTTTCTTT
>TRBJ2-2|TRBV7-2|-|TRBD2
CASSLGGLAGREELFF
TGTGCCAGCAGCTTAGGTGGACTAGCGGGCCGGGAGGAGCTGTTTTTT
>TRBJ2-7|TRBV6-5|-|-
CASVDPGHRYEQYF
TGTGCCAGCGTAGACCCGGGACACCGCTACGAGCAGTACTTC
>TRBJ2-1|TRBV15|-|-
CATSRGGRGTFSEQFF
TGTGCCACCAGCAGGGGAGGGCGGGGGACATTCAGTGAGCAGTTCTTC
>TRBJ1-3|TRBV5-6|-|-
CASNYGGVTGNTIYF
TGTGCCAGCAACTACGGGGGGGTGACTGGAAACACCATATATTTT
>TRBJ1-1|TRBV3-1/TRBV3-2|-|TRBD1
CASSQAGGGMAFF
TGTGCCAGCAGCCAAGCAGGGGGCGGGATGGCTTTCTTT
>TRBJ2-3|TRBV5-4|-|-
CASSAGSTVGATDTQYF
TGTGCCAGCAGCGCGGGGAGTACGGTCGGTGCTACAGATACGCAGTATTTT
>TRBJ1-1|TRBV9|-|-
CASSARSGTYTNTEAFF
TGTGCCAGCAGCGCCCGTTCCGGGACATACACAAACACTGAAGCTTTCTTT